A single sample gave rise to the 29 T cell receptor beta chains below, sequenced in a study of chemoradiotherapy in HPV16-positive cancers (dated by TCRdb to the early 2020s). Libraries came from the immunoSEQ multiplex PCR assay. TCRdb limited this immuneACCESS table to in-frame rearrangements with V and J called. A share of clones is missing; checked studies link under half to unresolved V genes, and the rest is unexplained. The sample records 15,000 or so clones, roughly 63% of which are singletons. Around 20% of the sample belongs to the ten largest clones. Sampling was conducted from a patient who underwent chemoradiotherapy. The origin of the receptors is a human donor with HPV-associated anogenital cancer.

CDR3 sequence: CASSQDLGAGTSTDTQYF. The CDR3 region has the DNA TGCGCCAGCAGCCAAGATCTTGGCGCGGGGACTAGCACAGATACGCAGTATTTT. The chain links TRBV4-3 to TRBJ2-3; tentatively, D is TRBD2 (6 bases). CDR3 length: 18 amino acids. Trimming left V 0 bases short and J 0 bases short, with 16 bases between. The germline V gene encodes CDR1 LGHNA and CDR2 YSLEER.

This clone came up once. The chain couples TRBV7-2 to TRBJ1-1; D remains ambiguous. The CDR3 contains 13 residues. The V end was cut by 3 bases, the J end by 1 base, with 6 bases between. Germline lookup yields CDR1 SGHTA and CDR2 FQGNSA. In DNA, the CDR3 is TGTGCCAGCAGCTTCAGGCGGAACACTGAAGCTTTCTTT. Residues: CASSFRRNTEAFF.

CDR3 sequence (DNA): TGCAGCGTTGTGTCCGGGGCCTCCTACAATGAGCAGTTCTTC. It translates to CSVVSGASYNEQFF. The chain couples TRBV29-1 to TRBJ2-1, with D possibly called TRBD1 or TRBD2 (5 bases each). The CDR3 covers 14 residues. Trimming cost V 4 bases and J 0 bases, with 10 bases left between them. Germline CDR1 reads SQVTM; CDR2 reads ANQGSEA.

The V call is TRBV2, the J call TRBJ2-7; D is ambiguous. Between the trimmed V and J ends, which lost 2 bases and 2 bases, there was a span of 10 bases. Germline V CDR1 and CDR2: SNHLY, FYNNEI. The CDR3 is 14 residues long. The CDR3 here is CASSEPLPTYEQYF. DNA of the CDR3: TGTGCCAGCAGTGAACCGCTCCCAACCTACGAGCAGTACTTC. The variable domain in full, with the rest retrieved from reference TRBV2 and TRBJ2-7, is EPEVTQTPSHQVTQMGQEVILRCVPISNHLYFYWYRQILGQKVEFLVSFYNNEISEKSEIFDDQFSVERPDGSNFTLKIRSTKLEDSAMYFCASSEPLPTYEQYFGPGTRLTVT.

The J gene is TRBJ2-3, the V gene TRBV18, with 14 positions matching TRBD2. The CDR3 runs 17 residues. With V trimmed by 5 bases and J by 5 bases, 9 bases remained unmatched. CDR1 is KGHSH, CDR2 LQKENI, per germline. This CDR3 is CASSKRLAGGLEDTQYF. The CDR3 DNA sequence: TGTGCCAGCTCAAAACGACTAGCGGGGGGGCTAGAAGATACGCAGTATTTT.

In DNA form, the CDR3 reads TGTGCCATCAGGGATGCGGGGTCGGATACGCAGTATTTT. Translated, it gives CAIRDAGSDTQYF. This chain joins TRBV10-3 and TRBJ2-3; tentatively, D is TRBD2 (6 bases). The CDR3 contains 13 residues. Germline V gene sequence: CDR1 ENHRY, CDR2 SYGVKD. Between the trimmed V and J ends, which lost 6 bases and 6 bases, there was a span of 13 bases.

In this sample, this clone turned up once. V is TRBV19 and J is TRBJ1-5; D uncertain. V dropped 5 bases and J dropped 9 bases, with 8 bases sitting between them. This CDR3 spans 11 amino acids. Per the germline V gene, CDR1 is LNHDA and CDR2 is SQIVND (reference sequence). This chain's CDR3 is CASSLPGPQHF. Here the CDR3 DNA reads TGTGCCAGTAGTCTCCCCGGGCCCCAGCATTTT.

In this sample, this clone turned up once. The chain uses TRBV27 and TRBJ2-5; no clear D. CDR3 size: 17 residues. CDR1 MNHEY and CDR2 SMNVEV come from the germline V gene (reference sequence). The V and J ends lost 2 bases and 1 base respectively, with 17 bases between them. CDR3 in amino acids: CASSLEGSVSVQETQYF. CDR3 nucleotides: TGTGCCAGCAGTTTAGAAGGTAGTGTGTCAGTCCAAGAGACCCAGTACTTC.

V is TRBV11-3 and J is TRBJ2-1; 7 bases agree with TRBD1. The germline V gene has CDR1 SGHNT and CDR2 YENEEA. The CDR3 is 14 residues long. The J segment lost 10 bases and the V segment lost 5 bases, leaving 11 bases of the junction unmatched. The CDR3 here is CASSTDRVGREQFF. CDR3 coding DNA: TGTGCCAGCAGCACAGACAGGGTAGGTAGAGAGCAGTTCTTC.

This chain uses TRBV11-3 with TRBJ2-5; possible D gene TRBD2, 5 bases. Trimming cost V 3 bases and J 5 bases, with 16 bases left between them. This CDR3 is built from 15 residues. CDR1 SGHNT and CDR2 YENEEA come from the germline V gene. The CDR3 region is CASSFGLNPGETQYF. CDR3 nucleotide sequence: TGTGCCAGCAGCTTCGGACTGAACCCTGGGGAGACCCAGTACTTC.

The genes are TRBV15 and TRBJ1-4, with D hard to call. The ends were cut back, 0 bases at V and 0 bases at J, with 17 bases in the middle. The germline gives CDR1 LNHNV, CDR2 YYDKDF (reference sequence). This CDR3 has 19 amino acids. The CDR3 nucleotides are TGTGCCACCAGCAGAGATTTTAGAGGGTTTCAGGCAACTAATGAAAAACTGTTTTTT. Its protein is CATSRDFRGFQATNEKLFF.

There are a few counts of this clone. The chain combines TRBV7-9 with TRBJ2-1, with D possibly being TRBD1 (6 bases). V was pared by 8 bases and J by 1 base, with 9 bases between. There are 13 residues in the CDR3. From germline, CDR1 is SEHNR and CDR2 FQNEAQ (reference sequence). In DNA, the CDR3 is TGTGCCAGCCGGACAGAGTCCTACAATGAGCAGTTCTTC. Translation: CASRTESYNEQFF. Supplemented by reference TRBV7-9 and TRBJ2-1, the full variable domain reads DTGVSQNPRHKITKRGQNVTFRCDPISEHNRLYWYRQTLGQGPEFLTYFQNEAQLEKSRLLSDRFSAERPKGSFSTLEIQRTEQGDSAMYLCASRTESYNEQFFGPGTRLTVL.

The V gene is TRBV6-5, the J gene TRBJ1-3; maybe TRBD1 (5 bases). Germline-derived CDR1 and CDR2 are MNHEY and SVGAGI. Trimming removed 5 bases at V and 3 bases at J, with 11 bases between. This CDR3 is built from 14 residues. The CDR3 nucleotides are TGTGCCAGCAGTAAGGCGGGGGGTGGAAACACCATATATTTT. Translated, it gives CASSKAGGGNTIYF.

The V and J genes are TRBV5-1 and TRBJ2-2, with D perhaps TRBD2 (7 bases). The CDR3 loop spans 13 amino acids. Germline values: CDR1 SGHRS, CDR2 YFSETQ. The V end lost 4 bases, the J end lost 7 bases, and 11 bases lay between the germline ends. The CDR3 DNA sequence: TGCGCCAGCAGCCGGGGGGCCGGCGGGGAGCTGTTTTTT. Translated: CASSRGAGGELFF. Drawing the rest from reference TRBV5-1 and TRBJ2-2, the complete variable domain is KAGVTQTPRYLIKTRGQQVTLSCSPISGHRSVSWYQQTPGQGLQFLFEYFSETQRNKGNFPGRFSGRQFSNSRSEMNVSTLELGDSALYLCASSRGAGGELFFGEGSRLTVL.

J is TRBJ1-1 and V is TRBV7-9, with D unclear. The V end was cut by 1 base, the J end by 2 bases, with 8 bases between. The CDR3 contains 14 residues. Germline CDR1 reads SEHNR; CDR2 reads FQNEAQ (reference sequence). For the CDR3, the DNA is TGTGCCAGCAGCTTAGGGCCGATTAACACTGAAGCTTTCTTT. Translated, it gives CASSLGPINTEAFF.

This chain uses TRBV11-2 with TRBJ2-1; no definite D call. Germline-derived CDR1 and CDR2 are SGHAT and FQNNGV. The CDR3 extends over 15 amino acids. Trimming removed 2 bases at V and 2 bases at J, with 10 bases between. CDR3 residues: CASSLMRRTYNEQFF. CDR3 nucleotide sequence: TGTGCCAGCAGCTTAATGAGGAGAACCTACAATGAGCAGTTCTTC.

V and J are TRBV7-8 and TRBJ2-7; D perhaps matches TRBD2 (5 bases). Trimming stripped 2 bases from V and 1 base from J, with 9 bases between. Germline CDR1 SGHVS, CDR2 FQNEAQ. The CDR3 runs to 14 residues. In DNA, the CDR3 is TGTGCCAGCAGCTTAAGTGAGGGATCCTACGAGCAGTACTTC. Residues: CASSLSEGSYEQYF.

The CDR3 region is CASSYSGPAVGEQFF. The CDR3 nucleotides are TGTGCCAGCAGTTACTCGGGACCAGCGGTGGGTGAGCAGTTCTTC. The chain recombines TRBV6-6 with TRBJ2-1, with D possibly being TRBD1 or TRBD2 (5 bases each). The length of the CDR3 is 15 residues. V lost 0 bases and J 9 bases, leaving 15 bases between the germline ends. Germline CDR1 is MNHNY and CDR2 is SVGAGI (reference sequence).

CDR3 loop: CASSLFQTQETQYF. The CDR3 DNA sequence: TGTGCCAGCAGCTTATTCCAGACCCAAGAGACCCAGTACTTC. The chain uses TRBV7-7 and TRBJ2-5; D gene ambiguous. Between the trimmed V and J ends, which lost 2 bases and 1 base, there was a span of 8 bases. The germline gives CDR1 SSHAT, CDR2 FNYEAQ (reference sequence). CDR3 length equals 14 residues. The variable domain in full, with the rest retrieved from reference TRBV7-7 and TRBJ2-5, is GAGVSQSPRYKVTKRGQDVTLRCDPISSHATLYWYQQALGQGPEFLTYFNYEAQPDKSGLPSDRFSAERPEGSISTLTIQRTEQRDSAMYRCASSLFQTQETQYFGPGTRLLVL.

This rearrangement joins TRBV6-1 to TRBJ1-5, with D perhaps matching TRBD1 (6 bases). Trimming shortened V by 5 bases and J by 2 bases, and 13 bases separated the two germline ends. The CDR3 sequence is 15 residues long. Germline CDR1 is MNHNS and CDR2 is SASEGT. The CDR3 sequence is CASSISGGGNQPQHF. The CDR3 DNA is TGTGCCAGCAGTATCTCGGGGGGCGGCAATCAGCCCCAGCATTTT.

This clone was seen a few times. The rearrangement uses TRBV5-1 and TRBJ1-2; 7 bases line up with TRBD1. The CDR3 contains 14 residues. Per the germline V gene, CDR1 is SGHRS and CDR2 is YFSETQ. The V gene end was trimmed by 3 bases and the J gene end by 7 bases; junction bases not matched to a gene: 9. The CDR3 spells CASSSETGISGYTF. CDR3 coding DNA: TGCGCCAGCAGCTCGGAGACAGGGATATCTGGCTACACCTTC.

The V call is TRBV6-5, the J call TRBJ1-2; 9 bases fit TRBD1. The germline V gene encodes CDR1 MNHEY and CDR2 SVGAGI. This CDR3 has 13 amino acids. The trim removed 1 base at V and 7 bases at J, leaving 1 base unmatched. CDR3 DNA: TGTGCCAGCAGTTACTTACAGGGGGCTGGCTACACCTTC. Its translation is CASSYLQGAGYTF.

The chain employs TRBV5-1 and TRBJ2-5; 10 bases match TRBD2. V lost 4 bases to trimming and J lost 4 bases; unmatched junction nucleotides: 7. CDR3 length equals 15 residues. Per the germline V gene, CDR1 is SGHRS and CDR2 is YFSETQ. The DNA of the CDR3 is TGCGCCAGCAGCCCGAGTGGACTAGCGGCAGAGACCCAGTACTTC. Translating gives CASSPSGLAAETQYF.

The chain is built from TRBV7-6 and TRBJ2-5; D is possibly TRBD2 (6 bases). With 5 bases removed from V and 1 base from J, the gap between germline ends came to 14 bases. Germline V gives CDR1 SGHVS, CDR2 FNYEAQ. The CDR3 runs to 15 residues. CDR3 nucleotide sequence: TGTGCCAGCAGCACAAGACTAGATCTCCAAGAGACCCAGTACTTC. Translation: CASSTRLDLQETQYF.

The rearrangement joins TRBV7-9 to TRBJ2-6; no clear D. Germline lookup yields CDR1 SEHNR and CDR2 FQNEAQ (reference sequence). The germline V and J ends were trimmed by 5 bases and 1 base, with 9 bases remaining between them. This CDR3 contains 15 residues. The CDR3 sequence: CASSTGRSGANVLTF. The CDR3 region has the DNA TGTGCCAGCAGCACCGGACGGTCTGGGGCCAACGTCCTGACTTTC. Full variable domain (missing parts from reference TRBV7-9 and TRBJ2-6): DTGVSQNPRHKITKRGQNVTFRCDPISEHNRLYWYRQTLGQGPEFLTYFQNEAQLEKSRLLSDRFSAERPKGSFSTLEIQRTEQGDSAMYLCASSTGRSGANVLTFGAGSRLTVL.

This clone was observed a few times. This chain uses TRBV9 with TRBJ2-5; a weak D match, TRBD2 (6 bases). The CDR3 contains 15 residues. Trimming left V 0 bases short and J 2 bases short, with 11 bases between. Germline V gene lookup returns CDR1 SGDLS and CDR2 YYNGEE. In DNA form, the CDR3 reads TGTGCCAGCAGCGTAGGGGGTAGCGGTCAAGAGACCCAGTACTTC. Its protein is CASSVGGSGQETQYF.

This rearrangement joins TRBV28 to TRBJ2-5, with TRBD1 as a possible D gene (6 bases). The CDR3 covers 14 residues. Germline V lookup: CDR1 MDHEN, CDR2 SYDVKM. Trimming stripped 6 bases from V and 1 base from J, with 12 bases between. The CDR3 nucleotides are TGTGCCAGCAGCCAGATAGGGGGCCAAGAGACCCAGTACTTC. The encoded protein is CASSQIGGQETQYF.

The chain carries TRBV7-9 and TRBJ2-1; TRBD1 matches at 9 bases. The CDR3 spans 16 residues. With V trimmed by 2 bases and J by 8 bases, 10 bases remained unmatched. CDR1 and CDR2 from the germline V gene are SEHNR and FQNEAQ (reference sequence). CDR3 DNA: TGTGCCAGCAGCTTAAGTGAGGACAGGGGACGGCATGAGCAGTTCTTC. This gives the protein CASSLSEDRGRHEQFF.

V is TRBV5-5 and J is TRBJ1-5; D not resolved. The CDR3 is made up of 15 amino acids. Trimming took 3 bases from V and 11 from J, leaving 21 bases between them. Germline lookup yields CDR1 SGHKS and CDR2 YYEKEE (reference sequence). The CDR3 loop is CASSSTLGDVVSQHF. The CDR3 nucleotides are TGTGCCAGCAGCTCGACCTTGGGTGATGTGGTGTCCCAGCATTTT.